Following are 20 T cell receptor beta chains from one sample sequenced in a study of OX40 agonist ivuxolimab in advanced cancers. Sequencing used immunoSEQ multiplex PCR; TCRdb keeps in-frame clones, though not all of them. The repertoire has around 15,000 clones, around three quarters of them found once; the top ten carry about 30%. Specimen: CD4+ or CD8+ T cells sorted from blood, collected in a trial of the OX40 agonist ivuxolimab. These receptors originate from an adult with an advanced solid tumor such as melanoma, head and neck, liver or kidney cancer.

The rearrangement joins TRBV6-5 to TRBJ2-7, with unresolved D. The CDR3 is 14 amino acids. Germline V gene sequence: CDR1 MNHEY, CDR2 SVGAGI. The ends were cut back, 6 bases at V and 2 bases at J, with 14 bases in the middle. The CDR3 spells CASRNKGRAYEQYF. In nucleotides, the CDR3 is TGTGCCAGCAGAAACAAGGGCCGAGCCTACGAGCAGTACTTC.

This clone was counted a single time. The V call is TRBV30, the J call TRBJ2-1; no clear D gene. V was trimmed by 1 base and J by 4 bases, leaving 5 bases between them. The CDR3 runs 12 residues. Per germline, CDR1 GTSNPN and CDR2 SVGIG (reference sequence). CDR3 sequence (DNA): TGTGCCTGGAGTGCCCAGTACAATGAGCAGTTCTTC. Protein: CAWSAQYNEQFF. Looking up the rest from reference TRBV30 and TRBJ2-1 gives the full variable domain: SQTIHQWPATLVQPVGSPLSLECTVEGTSNPNLYWYRQAAGRGLQLLFYSVGIGQISSEVPQNLSASRPQDRQFILSSKKLLLSDSGFYLCAWSAQYNEQFFGPGTRLTVL.

V and J are TRBV5-1 and TRBJ2-1; 9 positions match TRBD2. V lost 0 bases to trimming and J lost 2 bases; unmatched junction nucleotides: 3. This CDR3 is built from 16 residues. Germline V gene data show CDR1 as SGHRS and CDR2 as YFSETQ. Written as DNA, the CDR3 is TGCGCCAGCAGCTTGGCAGGACTAGCGACCTACAATGAGCAGTTCTTC. It yields the protein CASSLAGLATYNEQFF. The full variable domain, its missing parts supplied by reference TRBV5-1 and TRBJ2-1, is KAGVTQTPRYLIKTRGQQVTLSCSPISGHRSVSWYQQTPGQGLQFLFEYFSETQRNKGNFPGRFSGRQFSNSRSEMNVSTLELGDSALYLCASSLAGLATYNEQFFGPGTRLTVL.

The chain couples TRBV6-1 to TRBJ2-7; TRBD1 or TRBD2 may be the D gene (5 bases each). Germline CDR1 and CDR2: MNHNS and SASEGT. V lost 8 bases, J lost 3 bases, and 17 bases lay in between. The CDR3 is 14 residues long. CDR3 in amino acids: CASLGTYPGYEQYF. The CDR3 DNA is TGTGCCAGCCTGGGGACCTATCCAGGCTACGAGCAGTACTTC.

The chain uses TRBV5-1 and TRBJ2-7, with 14 bases matching TRBD2. Germline loops: CDR1 SGHRS, CDR2 YFSETQ. V dropped 2 bases and J dropped 8; count of bases not matched to a gene: 6. The CDR3 is 15 amino acids. The CDR3, as DNA: TGCGCCAGCAGCTTCGGGACTAGCGGGAGAGGCAAGCAGTACTTC. This encodes CASSFGTSGRGKQYF.

The CDR3 bases are TGCGCCAGCAGCCCCTCTTCCGCCGGTTGGGGCAGGGGTGAAGCTTTCTTT. Residues: CASSPSSAGWGRGEAFF. The chain employs TRBV5-1 and TRBJ1-1; TRBD1 might be the D (6 bases). The CDR3 contains 17 residues. V shed 4 bases and J shed 7 bases, with 26 bases lying between them. Germline V gene lookup returns CDR1 SGHRS and CDR2 YFSETQ. Combining the CDR3 with reference TRBV5-1 and TRBJ1-1 gives the whole variable domain KAGVTQTPRYLIKTRGQQVTLSCSPISGHRSVSWYQQTPGQGLQFLFEYFSETQRNKGNFPGRFSGRQFSNSRSEMNVSTLELGDSALYLCASSPSSAGWGRGEAFFGQGTRLTVV.

This rearrangement joins TRBV20-1 to TRBJ1-5, with unresolved D. Germline values: CDR1 DFQATT, CDR2 SNEGSKA (reference sequence). This CDR3 has 10 residues. Trimming took 2 bases from V and 5 from J, leaving 1 base between them. CDR3 nucleotides: TGCAGTGCTAGACATCAGCCCCAGCATTTT. Residues: CSARHQPQHF.

This clone was seen a handful of times. J is TRBJ2-1 and V is TRBV5-1; 14 bases match TRBD2. The junction had 7 bases not matched to a gene; V was cut back by 4 bases and J by 7 bases. Germline-derived CDR1 and CDR2 are SGHRS and YFSETQ. The CDR3 is made up of 16 amino acids. CDR3 amino acids: CASSGGLAGESNEQFF. The CDR3 DNA sequence: TGCGCCAGCAGCGGGGGACTAGCGGGAGAGTCGAATGAGCAGTTCTTC. Full variable domain (outside the CDR3, taken from reference TRBV5-1 and TRBJ2-1): KAGVTQTPRYLIKTRGQQVTLSCSPISGHRSVSWYQQTPGQGLQFLFEYFSETQRNKGNFPGRFSGRQFSNSRSEMNVSTLELGDSALYLCASSGGLAGESNEQFFGPGTRLTVL.

The chain links TRBV7-8 to TRBJ2-5; 10 nucleotides agree with TRBD2. Trimming cost V 3 bases and J 1 base; bases outside gene matches: 5. The CDR3 loop spans 16 amino acids. In germline, CDR1 is SGHVS, CDR2 FQNEAQ. The CDR3 DNA is TGTGCCAGCAGCTTGTTAGCGGGAGGTTTCCAAGAGACCCAGTACTTC. Protein product: CASSLLAGGFQETQYF.

This clone came up a few times. The V call is TRBV5-5, the J call TRBJ2-3; a weak D match, TRBD1 (6 bases). Germline V CDR1 and CDR2: SGHKS, YYEKEE (reference sequence). V lost 4 bases and J lost 6, with 18 bases in between. CDR3 length equals 15 residues. The CDR3 loop reads CASSPAQITGDTQYF. CDR3 DNA sequence: TGTGCCAGCAGCCCGGCCCAAATAACAGGGGATACGCAGTATTTT.

The gene calls are TRBV27 and TRBJ2-1; D is undetermined. CDR1 and CDR2 (germline): MNHEY, SMNVEV (reference sequence). Deletions cut 1 base from V and 4 bases from J, with 8 bases between. The CDR3 length is 14 residues. For the CDR3, the DNA is TGTGCCAGCAGTTTATATGGCACTTACAATGAGCAGTTCTTC. Translated, it gives CASSLYGTYNEQFF.

This clone showed up just a few times. The J gene is TRBJ1-2, the V gene TRBV5-1, with TRBD1 identical over 7 bases. Trimming took 4 bases from V and 6 from J; bases not matched to a gene: 12. Per germline, CDR1 SGHRS and CDR2 YFSETQ. This CDR3 has 15 amino acids. CDR3 sequence reads: CASSQEFGRGDGYTF. In DNA form, the CDR3 reads TGCGCCAGCAGCCAAGAATTCGGCAGGGGGGATGGCTACACCTTC.

The chain is built from TRBV5-1 and TRBJ2-7, with D unresolved. Trimming took off 5 bases at V and 1 base at J, with 16 bases between the two ends. Germline V CDR1 and CDR2: SGHRS, YFSETQ. This CDR3 region has 15 residues. CDR3 sequence: CASSPGASLSYEQYF. In DNA form, the CDR3 reads TGCGCCAGCAGTCCGGGTGCCAGCTTATCCTACGAGCAGTACTTC.

The rearrangement links TRBV28 to TRBJ1-1, with TRBD1 identical over 8 bases. Germline V gene sequence: CDR1 MDHEN, CDR2 SYDVKM. This CDR3 is 15 amino acids long. The V and J ends lost 3 bases and 4 bases, in that order; junction bases with no gene match: 7. The DNA for the CDR3 is TGTGCCAGCAGTTTGGAGGGACAGGCCGGCACTGAAGCTTTCTTT. It translates to CASSLEGQAGTEAFF.

The chain has TRBV7-2 and TRBJ2-2; possibly TRBD2 for D (5 bases). Trimming stripped 2 bases from V and 4 bases from J, with 14 bases between. The CDR3 totals 16 residues. Germline V gives CDR1 SGHTA, CDR2 FQGNSA. The CDR3 sequence is CASSLYNSAGTGELFF. The CDR3 bases are TGTGCCAGCAGCTTATATAACTCTGCGGGCACCGGGGAGCTGTTTTTT.

The gene calls are TRBV11-2 and TRBJ1-1; the match to TRBD1 covers 7 bases. The germline V gene encodes CDR1 SGHAT and CDR2 FQNNGV. V shed 0 bases, J shed 7 bases, and the junction held 2 bases outside the gene matches. This CDR3 has 13 residues. The CDR3 loop is CASSLDRGNEAFF. The CDR3 DNA reads as TGTGCCAGCAGCTTAGACAGGGGGAATGAAGCTTTCTTT.

V gene TRBV5-4 combines with J gene TRBJ1-2; weak D call: TRBD1 (6 bases). The ends were cut back, 0 bases at V and 6 bases at J, with 15 bases in the middle. The CDR3 is 15 residues long. CDR1 and CDR2 (germline): SGHNT, YYREEE (reference sequence). DNA of the CDR3: TGTGCCAGCAGCTTGGTTGGGGGGGCAGGGGATGGCTACACCTTC. Protein: CASSLVGGAGDGYTF.

The V call is TRBV6-5, the J call TRBJ1-4, with D uncertain. V gave up 7 bases and J gave up 5 bases, with 14 bases separating them. The CDR3 totals 14 residues. The germline V gene encodes CDR1 MNHEY and CDR2 SVGAGI. The CDR3 region is CASTQLGGNEKLFF. The DNA of the CDR3 is TGTGCCAGCACCCAGTTGGGCGGGAATGAAAAACTGTTTTTT.

The J gene is TRBJ2-7, the V gene TRBV27; TRBD1 aligns across 7 bases. CDR1 and CDR2 from the germline V gene are MNHEY and SMNVEV (reference sequence). CDR3 length: 13 residues. Germline trimming cut 6 bases from V and 7 bases from J; bases unmatched to any gene: 9. CDR3 protein: CASRGDSRGEQYF. DNA for the CDR3: TGTGCCAGCAGGGGGGACAGCCGAGGGGAGCAGTACTTC.

CDR3 amino acids: CASSVTVNTEAFF. The CDR3 DNA reads as TGTGCCAGCAGCGTGACCGTGAACACTGAAGCTTTCTTT. The chain has TRBV5-6 and TRBJ1-1; D is uncertain. Trimming shortened V by 4 bases and J by 0 bases, and 7 bases separated the two germline ends. CDR1 and CDR2 from the germline V gene are SGHDT and YYEEEE. CDR3 length equals 13 residues.